These 2 T cell receptor beta chains were sequenced from one sample in a study of blood T cell repertoires in COVID-19. Produced via immunoSEQ multiplex PCR; TCRdb's table is partial and in-frame only. The repertoire has 50,000 to 65,000 clones, 70% to 90% of them found once; the top ten carry more than 0.8%. The sample was peripheral blood. The receptor set was obtained from a man aged 65 to 79 with acute or convalescent COVID-19.

V usage is TRBV9 and J usage is TRBJ2-1; 12 bases are a match to TRBD2. The V gene end was trimmed by 0 bases and the J gene end by 0 bases; junction bases not matched to a gene: 10. CDR3 length equals 20 residues. Per the germline V gene, CDR1 is SGDLS and CDR2 is YYNGEE. The CDR3 region has the DNA TGTGCCAGCAGCGTAGGGCCCGGGACTAGCGGGCCTAGCTCCTACAATGAGCAGTTCTTC. Translated, it gives CASSVGPGTSGPSSYNEQFF.

The chain joins TRBV29-1 to TRBJ2-7; 10 bases map to TRBD1. The CDR3 has 17 residues. Losses at the gene ends were 6 bases for V and 5 bases for J; bases not matched to a gene: 19. The germline gives CDR1 SQVTM, CDR2 ANQGSEA. The chain's CDR3 is CSVRQGAGSLGGHEQYF. The DNA of the CDR3 is TGCAGCGTGAGACAGGGGGCCGGTTCCCTCGGGGGCCACGAGCAGTACTTC.